Below, 14 T cell receptor beta chains from the same sample are listed, as sequenced in a study of T cell repertoires in cytomegalovirus infection. MiXCR, run by TCRdb on the reads, gives a single entry per CDR3 protein. The repertoire holds around 300,000 distinct CDR3 sequences, roughly a fifth seen once, with around 20% in the top ten. These receptors have no identified antigens. The sample consisted of cultured PBMCs, taken from culture after CMV antigen stimulation. The receptors were gathered from a human donor in good health (CMV status not recorded). Some clones in this sample may be carry-over from other donors' samples.

The chain uses TRBV11-2 and TRBJ2-7; possible D gene TRBD2, 6 bases. The CDR3 extends over 16 amino acids. V gave up 1 base and J gave up 2 bases, with 15 bases separating them. The germline CDR1 and CDR2 sequences are SGHAT and FQNNGV. The CDR3 nucleotides are TGTGCCAGCAGCTTAGGTGGGAGGCAACTCACCTACGAGCAGTACGTC. Its translation is CASSLGGRQLTYEQYV.

CDR3: CASSEQVVTGELFF. CDR3 nucleotide sequence: TGTGCCAGCAGTGAACAGGTGGTCACCGGGGAGCTGTTTTTT. The genes are TRBV2 and TRBJ2-2; no clear D gene. This CDR3 has 14 residues. Trimming pared 2 bases from V and 4 bases from J, leaving 8 bases between. The germline CDR1 and CDR2 sequences are SNHLY and FYNNEI.

The V and J genes are TRBV7-9 and TRBJ2-1; D is perhaps TRBD1 or TRBD2 (5 bases each). The V and J ends lost 5 bases and 4 bases respectively, with 18 bases between them. CDR3 length: 16 amino acids. The germline V gene encodes CDR1 SEHNR and CDR2 FQNEAQ (reference sequence). For the CDR3, the DNA is TGTGCCAGCAGCCCCCCCTTGGGACCAGGGTACAATGAGCAGTTCTTC. Its translation: CASSPPLGPGYNEQFF.

In this sample, this clonotype turned up once. The genes are TRBV19 and TRBJ2-1, with D perhaps TRBD1 (6 bases). CDR1 and CDR2 (germline): LNHDA, SQIVND (reference sequence). The CDR3 consists of 15 residues. The ends were cut back, 1 base at V and 8 bases at J, with 15 bases in the middle. CDR3 nucleotides: TGTGCCAGTAGTATAGCCCCGGGCAGGGGCGATGAGCAGTTCTTC. Translation gives CASSIAPGRGDEQFF.

The V gene is TRBV4-1, the J gene TRBJ2-1; 8 nucleotides match TRBD2. Per germline, CDR1 MGHRA and CDR2 YSYEKL. The J segment lost 6 bases and the V segment lost 5 bases, leaving 12 bases of the junction unmatched. This CDR3 is built from 16 residues. The CDR3 is CASSASGGNFINEQFF. The CDR3 DNA is TGCGCCAGCAGCGCTTCGGGGGGGAACTTTATCAATGAGCAGTTCTTC.

This clonotype was observed a few times. The chain joins TRBV5-6 to TRBJ2-5, with 10 bases that match TRBD2. In germline, CDR1 is SGHDT, CDR2 YYEEEE. V was clipped by 4 bases and J by 2 bases; unmatched bases: 8. This CDR3 has 16 amino acids. The CDR3 region has the DNA TGTGCCAGCAGCGCCCTGACTAGCGGGTTACAAGAGACCCAGTACTTC. It yields the protein CASSALTSGLQETQYF.

In its sample, this clonotype was seen many times. This chain joins TRBV7-4 and TRBJ2-7; possible D gene TRBD2, 5 bases. Germline-derived CDR1 and CDR2 are SGHVT and SQSDAQ. V was cut by 4 bases and J by 2 bases, with 15 bases left in between. CDR3 length: 15 amino acids. CDR3 DNA: TGTGCCAGCAGCTCAATAGATGGGGAGACCTACGAGCAGTACGTC. It is translated as CASSSIDGETYEQYV.

This clonotype was seen a few times. The V gene is TRBV6-2 or TRBV6-3, the J gene TRBJ2-2; 9 bases align to TRBD1. The V gene end was trimmed by 7 bases and the J gene end by 4 bases; junction bases not matched to a gene: 7. The CDR3 runs 15 residues. Germline lookup yields CDR1 MNHEY and CDR2 SVGEGT. The CDR3 spells CASTTGQGSTGELFF. The CDR3 coding sequence is TGTGCCAGCACCACCGGACAGGGGAGCACCGGGGAGCTGTTTTTT.

This clonotype was seen at least ten times. This chain joins TRBV5-1 and TRBJ2-3; D assignment may be TRBD1 or TRBD2 (5 bases each). The V and J ends lost 0 bases and 4 bases respectively, with 12 bases between them. The CDR3 has 15 amino acids. In germline, CDR1 is SGHRS, CDR2 YFSETQ. In DNA form, the CDR3 reads TGCGCCAGCAGCTTGGATGGGGGAGTCGCAGATACGCAGTATTTT. Translating gives CASSLDGGVADTQYF.

This clonotype was recorded many times. This chain joins TRBV6-6 and TRBJ2-2; possible D gene TRBD1, 5 bases. Germline values: CDR1 MNHNY, CDR2 SVGAGI (reference sequence). Between the trimmed V and J ends, which lost 5 bases and 5 bases, there was a span of 21 bases. The CDR3 covers 17 residues. The CDR3 region is CASSKPRVAFTTGELFF. The CDR3 region has the DNA TGTGCCAGCAGTAAGCCCAGGGTAGCCTTTACGACCGGGGAGCTGTTTTTT.

This chain uses TRBV27 with TRBJ1-5, with 8 nucleotides matching TRBD1. After removal of 4 bases from V and 0 bases from J, the junction contained 5 bases not matched to a gene. The CDR3 runs 16 residues. Germline CDR1 is MNHEY and CDR2 is SMNVEV (reference sequence). DNA of the CDR3: TGTGCCAGCAGTTGGACAGGGAGGGGTAGCAATCAGCCCCAGCATTTT. Residues: CASSWTGRGSNQPQHF.

In this sample, this clonotype turned up a few times. The chain carries TRBV19 and TRBJ2-1, with 10 bases identical to TRBD2. J was trimmed by 4 bases and V by 6 bases; bases with no gene match: 6. This CDR3 spans 15 amino acids. Looked up from germline, CDR1 is LNHDA and CDR2 is SQIVND (reference sequence). The CDR3 coding sequence is TGTGCCAGTAGCGCGGCTAGCGGGAGTTACAATGAGCAGTTCTTC. This gives the protein CASSAASGSYNEQFF.

This clonotype has a count of ten or more. The chain combines TRBV7-6 with TRBJ2-5; 8 bases line up with TRBD1. The CDR3 contains 16 residues. V lost 5 bases, J lost 1 base, and 9 bases stayed unmatched. Germline assignment: CDR1 SGHVS and CDR2 FNYEAQ. The CDR3 coding sequence is TGTGCCAGCAGCACCCCTCCGGGACAGGCCCAAGAGACCCAGTACTTC. It translates to CASSTPPGQAQETQYF.

In its sample, this clonotype was seen a few times. The genes are TRBV20-1 and TRBJ2-3; unclear D gene. The CDR3 length is 13 residues. V dropped 2 bases and J dropped 5 bases, with 11 bases sitting between them. In germline, CDR1 is DFQATT, CDR2 SNEGSKA (reference sequence). CDR3 DNA sequence: TGCAGTGCTAGACCCCCGGCGGTAGATACGCAGTATTTT. The encoded protein is CSARPPAVDTQYF.